What follows is one T cell receptor (beta chain) and its context. The data are from a study of blood T cell repertoires in COVID-19. Study details: Samples came from the United States, Italy and Spain, spanning acute and convalescent COVID-19. Nucleic acid was either cDNA or gDNA, and it came from T cells, B-cell-depleted T cells, or PBMCs.

Original data processing: Amplified reference gene primers provided the basis for estimating nucleated cell counts. TCRdb keeps only in-frame clones here, not all; method: immunoSEQ multiplex PCR. V, J and clone size are those of that table, while D and trimming were read from the DNA. The data hold 650,000 to 800,000 clones, with 85% to 90% observed a single time. This CDR3 has 13 residues. V shed 3 bases and J shed 2 bases, with 8 bases lying between them. The germline gives CDR1 SGDLS, CDR2 YYNGEE. This chain links TRBV9 with TRBJ1-1; no reliable D call. The TCR comes from a woman aged 18 to 35 with acute or convalescent COVID-19. The sequenced material came from peripheral blood. CDR3 coding DNA: TGTGCCAGCAGCGCGGACTTTAACACTGAAGCTTTCTTT. As protein: CASSADFNTEAFF.